This T cell receptor (beta chain) was sequenced for a study of cytomegalovirus exposure and HLA in healthy donors. Study observations and caveats: Most of the CMV-associated TCR beta chains (in a later analysis) appeared to be HLA-restricted. The classifier was said to identify cytomegalovirus status with high specificity and sensitivity. Most TCR sequences proved rare, with some public TCRs found in many donors.

PCR used 60 Vbeta primers and 13 Jbeta primers. Clones were read by immunoSEQ multiplex PCR, and TCRdb kept only the in-frame ones, dropping some. This table holds under 200,000 clones, about four fifths found once. The ends were cut back, 3 bases at V and 7 bases at J, with 4 bases in the middle. CDR1 and CDR2 (germline): LNHDA, SQIVND (reference sequence). The CDR3 has 12 amino acids. A note on this clone: Its specificity is not known.

The rearrangement uses TRBV19 and TRBJ1-6; D gene uncertain. The sequence came from a woman in her 50s in good health and CMV-seronegative. The sequenced sample consisted of PBMCs. In nucleotides, the CDR3 is TGTGCCAGTAGTATGAGGAATTCACCCCTCCACTTT. Protein sequence: CASSMRNSPLHF.